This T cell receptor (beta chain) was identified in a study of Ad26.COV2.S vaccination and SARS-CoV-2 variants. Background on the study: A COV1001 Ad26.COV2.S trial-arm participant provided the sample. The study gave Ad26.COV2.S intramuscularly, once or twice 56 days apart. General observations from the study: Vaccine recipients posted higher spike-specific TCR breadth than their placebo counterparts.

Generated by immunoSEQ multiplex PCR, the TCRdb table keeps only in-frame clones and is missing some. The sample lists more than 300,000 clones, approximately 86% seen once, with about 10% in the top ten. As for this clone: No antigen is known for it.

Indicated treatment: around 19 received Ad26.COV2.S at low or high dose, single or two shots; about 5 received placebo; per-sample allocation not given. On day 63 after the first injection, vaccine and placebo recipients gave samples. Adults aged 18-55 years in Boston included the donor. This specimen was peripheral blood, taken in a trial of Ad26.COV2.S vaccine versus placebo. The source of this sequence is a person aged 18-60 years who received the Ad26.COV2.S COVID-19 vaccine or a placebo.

The CDR3 loop is CASSPGQANRRDGYTF. The CDR3, as DNA: TGTGCCAGCAGTCCGGGACAGGCTAATAGGCGGGATGGCTACACCTTC. This chain joins TRBV27 and TRBJ1-2; 8 bases align to TRBD1. The CDR3 runs to 16 residues. Per germline, CDR1 MNHEY and CDR2 SMNVEV (reference sequence). With 5 bases clipped from V and 6 bases from J, the junction kept 14 bases outside the gene matches.